This T cell receptor (beta chain) was observed in a study of Ad26.COV2.S vaccination and SARS-CoV-2 variants (dated by TCRdb to about 2021). Broadly, across the study: Vaccine-arm donors came from COV1001, a multicentre, randomized, double-blind, placebo-controlled phase I-IIa trial of Ad26.COV2.S in healthy adults. Blinding of investigators to trial group allocation was maintained during experiments and outcome assessment. A total of approximately 30 samples were included in the TCR-sequenced set, comprising about 20 Ad26.COV2.S vaccine recipients, 5 placebo recipients and 8 SARS-CoV-2 convalescent individuals. Trial participants were randomized into five groups of five, in which low-dose or high-dose Ad26.COV2.S was given once or twice, or placebo was given on both occasions. TCRbeta repertoire sequencing was used to assess the specificity and breadth of SARS-CoV-2-reactive T cell receptors after Ad26.COV2.S vaccination. Dosing of Ad26.COV2.S was intramuscular, at either 5x10^10 or 1x10^11 viral particles, delivered as one shot or as two shots spaced 56 days apart.

Beyond this particular receptor, the publication reports: Substantial breadth of spike-specific CD8+ and CD4+ T cell responses was reported after vaccination. Comparing responses between vaccine doses or regimens was not something the study was powered to do. The authors noted that total T cell responses may have been underestimated by the TCR breadth and depth analyses. Non-spike TCR breadth was comparable between vaccine and placebo recipients, consistent with the vaccine containing only spike. Higher spike-specific TCR breadth was observed in Ad26.COV2.S recipients than in placebo recipients (P = 0.0014).

TCRbeta CDR3 regions were sequenced with the immunoSEQ Assay. After extraction, genomic DNA underwent amplification by bias-controlled multiplex PCR, followed by high-throughput sequencing. The study's own analysis went as follows. To quantify the absolute abundance of every unique TCRbeta CDR3 region, sequences were collapsed and filtered. T cell fraction was estimated by normalizing TCRbeta template counts to usable DNA, with usable DNA measured through amplification of reference genes found in all nucleated cells. Repertoire TCRs were annotated as SARS-CoV-2-specific when V gene, CDR3 amino acid sequence and J gene were exactly matched to a known reactive TCR set. MIRA supplied the reference SARS-CoV-2 TCR set, which was filtered for enrichment in COVID-19-positive ImmuneCODE repertoires so that public or cross-reactive TCRs were removed. Using the MIRA antigens, annotated TCRs were further analysed by specific ORF or by position within an ORF. Breadth was defined as the number of annotated unique rearrangements divided by the total number of unique productive rearrangements, and depth was defined as the summed frequency of the annotated unique rearrangements. Two-sided Wilcoxon rank-sum tests were used to compare TCR breadth between groups. In TCRdb, the immuneACCESS table is reduced to in-frame sequences with V and J assigned. These tables do not hold every clone; where another copy was compared, an unresolved V gene accounts for under half, and the others remain unexplained. V, J and clone size derive from that table, while D and trimming were established from the DNA sequence. Recorded for this sample are about 680,000 clones; around 92% of them occurred a single time. In total, the top ten clones hold roughly 1.5% of the sample.

Explained via the paper, the treatment or condition label denotes: roughly 18 received Ad26.COV2.S at low or high dose, single or two shots; about 5 received placebo; per-sample allocation not given. For vaccine and placebo recipients, the sequenced repertoires came from samples collected on day 63 after the first injection. Cohort 1b enrolled 20 to 30 adults aged 18-55 years at a single site in Boston, USA, between 29 July and 7 August 2020. Ad26.COV2.S consisted of a replication-incompetent adenovirus type 26 vector by which a prefusion-stabilized SARS-CoV-2 spike protein from the original Wuhan strain was expressed. Comment on this clone: Its target antigen remains unknown. Base qualities are not recorded, but no much larger clone differs from it by a single base. Other DNA sequences in the same sample also yield this CDR3.

The cysteine opens and the phenylalanine closes a CDR3 of 15 amino acids. This entry keeps only the CDR3 DNA: 45 bases, framed from base 1. Trimmed from V: 4 bases; trimmed from J: 0 bases; junction bases lacking a gene match: 2. The germline V gene (reference sequence) gives CDR1 as LNHDA and CDR2 as SQIVND. The receptor was derived from a person aged 18 to 59 who received the Ad26.COV2.S COVID-19 vaccine or a placebo. The sequenced sample was peripheral blood, obtained in a trial of Ad26.COV2.S vaccine versus placebo. This chain joins TRBV19 to TRBJ2-1, with 8 middle bases fitting TRBD2. In nucleotides, the sequence is TGTGCCAGTAGTAAAACTAGCGGCTCCTACAATGAGCAGTTCTTC. It codes for CASSKTSGSYNEQFF.